This TCR beta chain was recorded in a study of cytomegalovirus exposure and HLA in healthy donors. The overall study: Earlier results showed almost 120 million unique TCR beta sequences derived from approximately 170 million T cells. There were about 85 million unique TCRs (from HLA-typed donors) in an early data release.

PCR employed 60 Vbeta and 13 Jbeta primers. Sequenced by immunoSEQ multiplex PCR; TCRdb stores in-frame clones only, minus some. The table includes 130,000 or so clones, roughly 80% detected once. Concerning this clone: The target antigen is unknown.

Notes on the study in general: In vitro assays verified that three CMV-associated chains recognized CMV antigens specifically.

Germline-derived CDR1 and CDR2 are SGHRS and YFSETQ. V lost 1 base to trimming and J lost 4 bases, with 14 bases between them. The CDR3 contains 15 residues. The chain carries TRBV5-1 and TRBJ2-5, with a weak D call TRBD2 (5 bases). The sequencing input was PBMCs. The sequence was collected from a man between 35 and 55 years old in good health and CMV-seronegative. The CDR3 spells CASSLTRSQIETQYF. DNA for the CDR3: TGCGCCAGCAGCTTGACTAGATCCCAGATAGAGACCCAGTACTTC.